This entry lists 21 T cell receptor beta chains sequenced from one sample in a study of blood T cell repertoires in COVID-19. Sequenced by immunoSEQ multiplex PCR; TCRdb stores in-frame clones only, minus some. The data contain fewer than 15,000 clones, approximately 90% of them seen just once; the ten biggest clones take up less than 15%. The sequenced sample consisted of peripheral blood. The receptors shown here come from a human donor in a cohort sampled during active COVID-19.

This clone was seen a handful of times. The CDR3 region has the DNA TGTGCCAGCAGTTACTCGAGCGGGACTGAGCAGTTCTTC. Translation gives CASSYSSGTEQFF. This sequence joins TRBV6-5 and TRBJ2-1, with 7 bases aligning to TRBD2. In germline, CDR1 is MNHEY, CDR2 SVGAGI. V was clipped by 0 bases and J by 9 bases; unmatched bases: 2. The CDR3 totals 13 residues.

J is TRBJ2-3 and V is TRBV9, with 10 nucleotides matching TRBD2. Germline values: CDR1 SGDLS, CDR2 YYNGEE. Germline trimming cut 7 bases from V and 5 bases from J; bases unmatched to any gene: 10. The CDR3 spans 15 residues. The CDR3 region is CASGVSGRAQDTQYF. DNA of the CDR3: TGTGCCAGCGGGGTAAGCGGGAGGGCCCAAGATACGCAGTATTTT.

The rearrangement links TRBV9 to TRBJ1-6, with 8 bases lining up with TRBD1. J was trimmed by 8 bases and V by 4 bases; bases with no gene match: 11. The CDR3 has 16 amino acids. Germline loops: CDR1 SGDLS, CDR2 YYNGEE. Written as DNA, the CDR3 is TGTGCCAGCAGCCCAAGCGGGACAGGACACGATTCACCCCTCCACTTT. Its translation: CASSPSGTGHDSPLHF.

This clone has only one observation. The chain couples TRBV6-2 or TRBV6-3 to TRBJ2-5, with a weak D call TRBD2 (5 bases). The CDR3 sequence is 15 residues long. Germline V gives CDR1 MNHEY, CDR2 SVGEGT. Trimming cost V 2 bases and J 2 bases, with 12 bases left between them. The CDR3 DNA reads as TGTGCCAGCAGTTACGCCCGGCGGGTACAAGAGACCCAGTACTTC. Protein sequence: CASSYARRVQETQYF.

The rearrangement joins TRBV27 to TRBJ1-1; D is possibly TRBD1 (5 bases). Trimming took off 2 bases at V and 9 bases at J, with 16 bases between the two ends. Germline CDR1 is MNHEY and CDR2 is SMNVEV (reference sequence). The CDR3 spans 14 residues. In DNA form, the CDR3 reads TGTGCCAGCAGTTTACAACCCGAACAGGCTAAAGCTTTCTTT. Amino acid sequence: CASSLQPEQAKAFF.

CDR3 region: CASSRREETQYF. CDR3 sequence (DNA): TGTGCCAGCAGCCGCAGGGAGGAAACGCAGTATTTT. The chain combines TRBV6-6 with TRBJ2-3; D perhaps matches TRBD2 (6 bases). Germline loops: CDR1 MNHNY, CDR2 SVGAGI (reference sequence). The CDR3 has 12 residues. Deletions cut 6 bases from V and 9 bases from J, with 13 bases between.

This rearrangement joins TRBV4-3 to TRBJ2-1; D uncertain. CDR3 length: 15 residues. With 0 bases removed from V and 5 bases from J, the gap between germline ends came to 11 bases. The V gene's germline CDR1 is LGHNA and CDR2 YSLEER. This CDR3 reads CASSQEPTANNEQFF. CDR3 in DNA: TGCGCCAGCAGCCAAGAACCAACAGCAAACAATGAGCAGTTCTTC.

The chain links TRBV7-6 to TRBJ2-3, with 13 bases matching TRBD2. The CDR3 length is 15 residues. Germline assignment: CDR1 SGHVS and CDR2 FNYEAQ. Unmatched junction bases numbered 3, after V lost 4 bases and J lost 5 bases. CDR3 coding DNA: TGTGCCAGCAGCTCGACTAGCGGGGGGAGAGATACGCAGTATTTT. Its translation: CASSSTSGGRDTQYF.

The genes are TRBV6-6 and TRBJ1-2; 9 bases match TRBD1. After removal of 6 bases from V and 5 bases from J, the junction contained 7 bases not matched to a gene. There are 14 residues in the CDR3. Per the germline V gene, CDR1 is MNHNY and CDR2 is SVGAGI (reference sequence). CDR3 amino acids: CASRHRGRKYGYTF. In DNA, the CDR3 is TGTGCCAGCAGACACAGGGGGCGCAAATATGGCTACACCTTC.

The J gene is TRBJ1-2, the V gene TRBV7-9; D gene uncertain. V was shortened by 1 base and J by 6 bases, with 6 bases between the two germline ends. Germline CDR1 is SEHNR and CDR2 is FQNEAQ (reference sequence). CDR3 length equals 12 residues. CDR3 DNA: TGTGCCAGCAGCTTAGACACGAATGGCTACACCTTC. Its translation is CASSLDTNGYTF.

V usage is TRBV5-1 and J usage is TRBJ2-1; 8 nucleotides match TRBD1. The CDR3 is 15 residues long. The ends lost 1 base at V and 3 bases at J; junction bases unmatched: 3. Germline values: CDR1 SGHRS, CDR2 YFSETQ. The CDR3 nucleotides read TGCGCCAGCAGCTTGTTACAGGGGGGCTACAATGAGCAGTTCTTC. This codes for CASSLLQGGYNEQFF.

V gene TRBV24-1 combines with J gene TRBJ2-2, with D possibly being TRBD1 (5 bases). The CDR3 is 15 amino acids. Trimming stripped 0 bases from V and 3 bases from J, with 7 bases between. The germline CDR1 and CDR2 sequences are KGHDR and SFDVKD. In nucleotides, the CDR3 is TGTGCCACCAGTGATTTGAGCAGGGACACCGGGGAGCTGTTTTTT. Its protein product is CATSDLSRDTGELFF.

This clone was seen only a few times. This chain links TRBV6-5 with TRBJ2-7; D might be TRBD2 (6 bases). Germline CDR1 is MNHEY and CDR2 is SVGAGI. V lost 6 bases and J lost 7, with 13 bases in between. This CDR3 contains 12 residues. As DNA, the CDR3 is TGTGCCAGCAGGGAGGGGTCGAGGGAGCAGTACTTC. It is translated as CASREGSREQYF.

The rearrangement links TRBV6-5 to TRBJ2-7, with D perhaps matching TRBD2 (5 bases). From germline, CDR1 is MNHEY and CDR2 SVGAGI. The CDR3 runs 13 residues. Deletions cut 3 bases from V and 3 bases from J, with 9 bases between. The CDR3 bases are TGTGCCAGCAGTTATGACTACCGCTACGAGCAGTACTTC. Protein product: CASSYDYRYEQYF.

The table lists this clone with a few counts. The gene calls are TRBV18 and TRBJ1-4; the D is unclear. This CDR3 spans 17 amino acids. With 3 bases removed from V and 8 bases from J, the gap between germline ends came to 22 bases. CDR1 and CDR2 (germline): KGHSH, LQKENI. The CDR3 region is CASSPSLGRAGGEKLFF. The CDR3 DNA reads TGTGCCAGCTCACCTTCACTTGGACGTGCGGGCGGGGAAAAACTGTTTTTT. Full variable domain (rest looked up from reference TRBV18 and TRBJ1-4): NAGVMQNPRHLVRRRGQEARLRCSPMKGHSHVYWYRQLPEEGLKFMVYLQKENIIDESGMPKERFSAEFPKEGPSILRIQQVVRGDSAAYFCASSPSLGRAGGEKLFFGSGTQLSVL.

The gene calls are TRBV5-4 and TRBJ2-7; TRBD2 matches 10 bases. Germline V gene data show CDR1 as SGHNT and CDR2 as YYREEE (reference sequence). There are 16 residues in the CDR3. V was clipped by 4 bases and J by 7 bases; unmatched bases: 14. The DNA of the CDR3 is TGTGCCAGCAGCCACGGGGCCTCTAGCGGGAGCAGGGAGCAGTACTTC. Translating gives CASSHGASSGSREQYF.

This clone occurred once. The CDR3 DNA reads TGTGCCAGCAGTGGACAGGGCAACGAGCAGTACTTC. It encodes CASSGQGNEQYF. The rearrangement links TRBV7-8 to TRBJ2-7; 8 bases agree with TRBD1. Germline lookup yields CDR1 SGHVS and CDR2 FQNEAQ. The CDR3 contains 12 residues. Germline trimming cut 6 bases from V and 5 bases from J; bases unmatched to any gene: 3.

The CDR3 loop is CASTPRTDHSPLHF. Here the CDR3 DNA reads TGTGCCAGCACCCCCCGGACAGACCATTCACCCCTCCACTTT. The chain recombines TRBV28 with TRBJ1-6; D might be TRBD1 (6 bases). Germline loops: CDR1 MDHEN, CDR2 SYDVKM. Trimming took off 7 bases at V and 8 bases at J, with 15 bases between the two ends. CDR3 length: 14 amino acids. Full variable domain (rest looked up from reference TRBV28 and TRBJ1-6): DVKVTQSSRYLVKRTGEKVFLECVQDMDHENMFWYRQDPGLGLRLIYFSYDVKMKEKGDIPEGYSVSREKKERFSLILESASTNQTSMYLCASTPRTDHSPLHFGNGTRLTVT.

The V gene is TRBV9, the J gene TRBJ2-7; 8 nucleotides line up with TRBD1. The ends lost 4 bases at V and 2 bases at J; junction bases unmatched: 8. CDR3 length equals 15 residues. The germline V gene encodes CDR1 SGDLS and CDR2 YYNGEE. In DNA form, the CDR3 reads TGTGCCAGCAGCCTATCCGGGACAGGTCCCTACGAGCAGTACTTC. This codes for CASSLSGTGPYEQYF.

The chain is built from TRBV5-1 and TRBJ2-1; D call uncertain. There are 14 residues in the CDR3. Germline lookup yields CDR1 SGHRS and CDR2 YFSETQ. V was cut by 2 bases and J by 4 bases, with 10 bases left in between. CDR3 protein: CASSFGSTYNEQFF. CDR3 nucleotide sequence: TGCGCCAGCAGCTTCGGATCGACTTACAATGAGCAGTTCTTC. The full variable domain, completed using reference TRBV5-1 and TRBJ2-1, is KAGVTQTPRYLIKTRGQQVTLSCSPISGHRSVSWYQQTPGQGLQFLFEYFSETQRNKGNFPGRFSGRQFSNSRSEMNVSTLELGDSALYLCASSFGSTYNEQFFGPGTRLTVL.

The chain uses TRBV27 and TRBJ2-7; TRBD2 matches 14 bases. Germline CDR1 MNHEY, CDR2 SMNVEV (reference sequence). CDR3 size: 17 residues. Trimming at V came to 4 bases and at J to 7 bases, leaving 12 bases not matched to a gene. CDR3: CASSWGLAGASGKEQYF. CDR3 nucleotide sequence: TGTGCCAGCAGTTGGGGACTAGCGGGGGCCTCTGGGAAGGAGCAGTACTTC.